This is a list of T cell receptor beta chains from one sample in a study of cytomegalovirus exposure and HLA in healthy donors. The assay was immunoSEQ multiplex PCR, and TCRdb's table has in-frame clones only and misses some. The data show approximately 97,000 clones, 73% seen once. The sequenced sample consisted of PBMCs. The receptors come from a man aged 35-49 years in good health and CMV-seronegative. Both conserved end residues are part of each CDR3. A D gene is named only where the DNA matches it firmly. Clone size, where shown, is once, few, many, or a class for clones that have expanded.

NA	TRBV5-1	TRBJ2-3	TRBD1	CATRDSYTDTQYF	TGCGCCACCCGGGACAGTTACACAGATACGCAGTATTTT
NA	TRBV6-5	TRBJ2-7	TRBD1	CASSSRDSPRREQYF	TGTGCCAGCAGTTCTAGGGACAGTCCTAGGAGGGAGCAGTACTTC
few	TRBV18	TRBJ2-7	TRBD1	CASSPPGTAYEQYF	TGTGCCAGCTCACCACCGGGGACAGCCTACGAGCAGTACTTC
NA	TRBV2	TRBJ2-3	NA	CASTKEASTDTQYF	TGTGCCAGCACGAAAGAAGCTAGCACAGATACGCAGTATTTT
NA	TRBV5-1	TRBJ2-2	NA	CASSVMVEPGELFF	TGCGCCAGCAGCGTTATGGTTGAGCCCGGGGAGCTGTTTTTT
NA	TRBV2	TRBJ2-1	NA	CASSAPSHQYNEQFF	TGTGCCAGCAGTGCCCCGTCGCATCAGTACAATGAGCAGTTCTTC
NA	TRBV18	TRBJ2-7	NA	CASSLQQGSYEQYF	TGTGCCAGCTCACTGCAACAGGGAAGCTACGAGCAGTACTTC
NA	TRBV6-6	TRBJ2-3	NA	CASSTRQLSTDTQYF	TGTGCCAGCAGTACCCGACAGCTTAGCACAGATACGCAGTATTTT
NA	TRBV27	TRBJ2-4	NA	CASSPLQGLLTKNIQYF	TGTGCCAGCAGTCCACTCCAGGGGCTCTTGACCAAAAACATTCAGTACTTC
NA	TRBV5-1	TRBJ2-3	NA	CASSSRDTSTDTQYF	TGCGCCAGCAGCTCTCGGGACACTAGCACAGATACGCAGTATTTT
NA	TRBV7-7	TRBJ1-1	NA	CASSLTGSTEAFF	TGTGCCAGCAGCTTAACGGGGAGCACTGAAGCTTTCTTT
NA	TRBV6-4	TRBJ2-1	TRBD1	CASSDGTGGDEQFF	TGTGCCAGCAGTGACGGGACAGGGGGCGATGAGCAGTTCTTC
NA	TRBV6-1	TRBJ2-5	TRBD2	CASSEFGGGMVTQYF	TGTGCCAGCAGTGAATTTGGCGGGGGAATGGTGACCCAGTACTTC
NA	TRBV5-1	TRBJ2-7	NA	CASSSSGGEYEQYF	TGCGCCAGCAGTAGTTCGGGGGGCGAGTACGAGCAGTACTTC
NA	TRBV18	TRBJ2-7	NA	CASSPGSPAYEQYF	TGTGCCAGCTCACCAGGTTCGCCCGCGTACGAGCAGTACTTC
NA	TRBV7-6	TRBJ1-2	TRBD1	CASSSPDRGLGYTF	TGTGCCAGCAGCTCCCCAGACAGGGGGCTTGGCTACACCTTC
many	TRBV5-6	TRBJ1-2	TRBD1	CASSLAPGGSYGYTF	TGTGCCAGCAGCTTGGCTCCAGGGGGGAGTTATGGCTACACCTTC
NA	TRBV28	TRBJ2-5	TRBD2	CASSLAGIQETQYF	TGTGCCAGCAGTCTAGCGGGGATCCAAGAGACCCAGTACTTC
NA	TRBV4-1	TRBJ1-6	NA	CASSQVQGMKYYNSPLHF	TGCGCCAGCAGCCAAGTACAGGGAATGAAGTACTATAATTCACCCCTCCACTTT
NA	TRBV4-1	TRBJ2-5	TRBD2	CASSQEAASGVEETQYF	TGCGCCAGCAGCCAAGAAGCGGCTAGCGGGGTAGAAGAGACCCAGTACTTC
NA	TRBV10-2	TRBJ2-3	NA	CASRSPGVDTQYF	TGCGCCAGCCGCTCCCCAGGGGTTGATACGCAGTATTTT
NA	TRBV30	TRBJ2-3	TRBD2	CAWSVSSGDTQYF	TGTGCCTGGAGTGTATCTAGCGGAGATACGCAGTATTTT